Listed here is a single TCR beta chain. Its antigen is still unknown. The source of the sample is a study of T cell responses to AZD1222 COVID-19 vaccine. Whole-study findings and limits: Across the whole spike, CD4 TCRs peaked at regions 160-218 and 743-854. Reportedly, nearly half of unique spike TCRs recognized epitopes outside B.1.351/B.1.1.7 mutations.

From germline, CDR1 is SEHNR and CDR2 FQNEAQ (reference sequence). This CDR3 is 12 amino acids long. V lost 3 bases and J 2 bases, leaving 5 bases between the germline ends. TCRdb's table, derived via immunoSEQ multiplex PCR, lists solely in-frame clones and lacks some. This table has 50,000 to 70,000 clones, approximately 85% appearing once. This rearrangement joins TRBV7-9 to TRBJ2-7, with D uncertain. This TCR derives from an adult in good health. The sequences come from peripheral blood, collected on day 0 of MenACWY control vaccination. The CDR3 sequence: CASSFSTYEQYF. The CDR3 DNA reads as TGTGCCAGCAGCTTCTCAACCTACGAGCAGTACTTC.